The present entry profiles one TCR beta chain with its context. Its antigen is unknown. No quality values exist for individual bases; no much larger clone is one base distant. This sample is drawn from a study of blood T cell repertoires in COVID-19 (dated by TCRdb to about 2020). In terms of the full investigation: Samples covering the acute and convalescent phases of COVID-19 were provided by collaborators in the United States, Italy and Spain. Where available, HLA class I and class II types were obtained from metadata supplied by the sample provider rather than from assay-based typing. The material from the prospective study consisted of cDNA or gDNA derived from T cells, B-cell-depleted T cells, or PBMCs. The repertoires were released in a freely available public database meant as a resource for research on the immune response to SARS-CoV-2. Deeply sampled blood TCRbeta repertoires from subjects exposed to, actively infected with, or recovered from COVID-19 were included in the dataset. A de-identified subject ID, COVID-19 status, age in years and sex were almost always included in the sample metadata. The samples were drawn from two sources: the first 160 participants of the ongoing ImmuneRACE study, and fewer than 1,500 subjects contributed by 6 global collaborators. Study-wide conclusions, independent of this receptor: The quantity of clinical and demographic metadata differed by source and by participant and was supplied without curation.

Each collaborating institution followed its own protocols to collect whole blood in K2EDTA tubes. Collaborator samples were shipped for TCRbeta analysis as frozen whole blood, isolated PBMCs, or DNA extracted from either sample type. Reading the germline V gene (reference sequence) gives CDR1 MNHNY and CDR2 SVGAGI. V and J are truncated by 5 bases and 6 bases respectively, leaving an intervening sequence of 16 bases. There are 14 amino acids in the CDR3, from cysteine to phenylalanine inclusive. Left in the record is the CDR3 DNA by itself, 42 bases read in frame from the first base. TCRbeta CDR3 regions were amplified from genomic DNA using the immunoSEQ Assay, a bias-controlled multiplex PCR. From the authors' description of their analysis: Nucleated cell counts per sample were estimated from amplification of reference gene primers within the assay. To quantify the absolute abundance of each unique TCRbeta CDR3 rearrangement, sequence reads were collapsed and filtered. For each sample, productive Simpson clonality was calculated as the square root of Simpson's diversity index across productive rearrangements. Sourced from immuneACCESS, this table was stored by TCRdb with only in-frame sequences that have V and J called. A share of the clones is absent; for the studies checked, an unresolved V gene accounts for under half, and the remainder has no known explanation. V and J calls and clone size are given by that table; D and trimming were obtained from the DNA. In this sample the table shows more than 200,000 clones, over 70% of which occur a single time. The ten largest make up approximately 7.9% of the sample.

The sequencing input was peripheral blood. The rearrangement joined TRBV6-6 to TRBJ1-1, with TRBD1 perhaps the D gene, on 5 matching bases. The source is a woman aged 80 or over with acute or convalescent COVID-19. The bases read TGTGCCAGCAGTCAGGGCCGGCGGGGGGCTGAAGCTTTCTTT. It is translated as CASSQGRRGAEAFF.